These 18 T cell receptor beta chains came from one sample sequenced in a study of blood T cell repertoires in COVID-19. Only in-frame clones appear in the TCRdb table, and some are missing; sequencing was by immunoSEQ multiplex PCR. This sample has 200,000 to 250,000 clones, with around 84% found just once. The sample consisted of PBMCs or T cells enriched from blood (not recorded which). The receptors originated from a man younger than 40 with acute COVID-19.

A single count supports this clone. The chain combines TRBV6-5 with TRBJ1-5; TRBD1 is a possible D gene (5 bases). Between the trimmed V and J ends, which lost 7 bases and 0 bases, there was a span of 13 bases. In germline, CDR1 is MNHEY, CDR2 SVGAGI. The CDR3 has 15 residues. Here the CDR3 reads CASKAGTYSNQPQHF. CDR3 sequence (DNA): TGTGCCAGCAAGGCAGGGACTTATAGCAATCAGCCCCAGCATTTT.

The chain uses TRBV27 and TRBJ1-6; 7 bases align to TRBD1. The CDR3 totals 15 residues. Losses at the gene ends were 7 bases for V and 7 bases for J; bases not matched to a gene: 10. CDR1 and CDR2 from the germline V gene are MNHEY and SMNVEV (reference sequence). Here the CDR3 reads CASTLMAGGNSPLHF. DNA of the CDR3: TGTGCCAGCACCCTTATGGCAGGGGGAAATTCACCCCTCCACTTT.

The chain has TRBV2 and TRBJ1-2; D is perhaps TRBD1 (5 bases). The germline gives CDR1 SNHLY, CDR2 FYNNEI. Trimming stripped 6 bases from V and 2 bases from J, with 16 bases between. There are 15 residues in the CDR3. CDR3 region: CASRSDRAANYGYTF. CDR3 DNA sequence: TGTGCCAGCAGATCCGACAGAGCCGCAAACTATGGCTACACCTTC.

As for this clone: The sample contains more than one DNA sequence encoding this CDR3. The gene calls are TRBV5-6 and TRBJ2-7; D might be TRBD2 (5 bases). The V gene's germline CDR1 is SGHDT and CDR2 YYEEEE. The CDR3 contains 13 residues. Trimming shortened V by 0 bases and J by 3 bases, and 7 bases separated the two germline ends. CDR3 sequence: CASSLGSGYEQYF. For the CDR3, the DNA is TGTGCCAGCAGCTTGGGAAGCGGCTACGAGCAGTACTTC.

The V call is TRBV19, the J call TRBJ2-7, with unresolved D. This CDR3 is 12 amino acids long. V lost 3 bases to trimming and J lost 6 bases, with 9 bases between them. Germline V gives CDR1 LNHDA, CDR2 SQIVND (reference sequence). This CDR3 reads CASSMVMSEQYF. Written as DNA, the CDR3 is TGTGCCAGTAGTATGGTGATGAGCGAGCAGTACTTC.

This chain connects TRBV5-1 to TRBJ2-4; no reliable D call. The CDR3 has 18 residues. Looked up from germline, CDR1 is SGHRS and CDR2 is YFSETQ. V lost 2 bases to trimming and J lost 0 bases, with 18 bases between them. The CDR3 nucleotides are TGCGCCAGCAGCTTACACTTCCAGGAAAGCTCAGCCAAAAACATTCAGTACTTC. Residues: CASSLHFQESSAKNIQYF.

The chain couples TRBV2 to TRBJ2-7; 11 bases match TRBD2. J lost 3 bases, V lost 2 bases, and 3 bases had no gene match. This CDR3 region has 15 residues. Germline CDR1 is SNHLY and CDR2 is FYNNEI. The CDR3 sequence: CASSETSGGLYEQYF. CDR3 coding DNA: TGTGCCAGCAGTGAAACTAGCGGGGGACTCTACGAGCAGTACTTC.

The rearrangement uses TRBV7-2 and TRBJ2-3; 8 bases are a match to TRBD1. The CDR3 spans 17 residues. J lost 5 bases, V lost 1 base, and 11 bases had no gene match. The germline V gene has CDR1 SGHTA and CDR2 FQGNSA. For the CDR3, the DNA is TGTGCCAGCAGCTTAGAACCCTTCCAGGGGGCGAAAGATACGCAGTATTTT. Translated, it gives CASSLEPFQGAKDTQYF.

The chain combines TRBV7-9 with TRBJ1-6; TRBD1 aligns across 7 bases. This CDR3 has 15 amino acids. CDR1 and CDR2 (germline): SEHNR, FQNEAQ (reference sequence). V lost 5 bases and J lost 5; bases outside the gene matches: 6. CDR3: CASSDLTGNNSPLHF. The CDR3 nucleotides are TGTGCCAGCAGCGACTTGACAGGGAATAATTCACCCCTCCACTTT.

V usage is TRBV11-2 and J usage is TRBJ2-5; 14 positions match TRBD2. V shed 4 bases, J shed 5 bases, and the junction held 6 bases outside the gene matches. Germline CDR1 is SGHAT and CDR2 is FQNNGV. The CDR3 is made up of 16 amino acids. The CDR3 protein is CASSSRLAGGPETQYF. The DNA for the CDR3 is TGTGCCAGCAGCTCACGACTAGCGGGGGGGCCCGAGACCCAGTACTTC.

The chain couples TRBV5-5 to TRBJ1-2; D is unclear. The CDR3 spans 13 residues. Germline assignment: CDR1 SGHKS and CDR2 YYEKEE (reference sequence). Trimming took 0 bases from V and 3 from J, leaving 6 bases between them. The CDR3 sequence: CASSLVEDYGYTF. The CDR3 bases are TGTGCCAGCAGCTTGGTGGAGGACTATGGCTACACCTTC. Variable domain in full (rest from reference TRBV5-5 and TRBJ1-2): DAGVTQSPTHLIKTRGQQVTLRCSPISGHKSVSWYQQVLGQGPQFIFQYYEKEERGRGNFPDRFSARQFPNYSSELNVNALLLGDSALYLCASSLVEDYGYTFGSGTRLTVV.

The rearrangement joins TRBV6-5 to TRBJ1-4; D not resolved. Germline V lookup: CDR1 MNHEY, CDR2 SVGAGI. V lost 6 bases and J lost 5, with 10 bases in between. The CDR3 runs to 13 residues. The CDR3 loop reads CASRPIGNEKLFF. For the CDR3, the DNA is TGTGCCAGCAGACCAATCGGGAATGAAAAACTGTTTTTT.

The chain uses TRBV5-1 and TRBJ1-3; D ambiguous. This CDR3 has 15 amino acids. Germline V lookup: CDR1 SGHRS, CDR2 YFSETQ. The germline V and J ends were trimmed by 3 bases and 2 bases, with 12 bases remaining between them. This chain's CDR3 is CASSSFGYAGNTIYF. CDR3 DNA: TGCGCCAGCAGCTCCTTCGGGTATGCTGGAAACACCATATATTTT.

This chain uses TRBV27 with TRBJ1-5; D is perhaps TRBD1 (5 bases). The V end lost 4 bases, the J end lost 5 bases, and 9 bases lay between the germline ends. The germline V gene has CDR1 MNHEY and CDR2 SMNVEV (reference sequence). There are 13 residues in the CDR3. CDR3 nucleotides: TGTGCCAGCAGTTACGCGGGGGATCAGCCCCAGCATTTT. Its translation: CASSYAGDQPQHF.

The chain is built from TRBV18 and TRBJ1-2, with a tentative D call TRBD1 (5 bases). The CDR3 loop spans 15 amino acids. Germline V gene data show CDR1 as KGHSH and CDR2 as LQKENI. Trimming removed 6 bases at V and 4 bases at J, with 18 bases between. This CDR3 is CASSVGKTGAYGYTF. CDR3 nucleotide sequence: TGTGCCAGCTCCGTCGGAAAAACAGGTGCCTATGGCTACACCTTC.

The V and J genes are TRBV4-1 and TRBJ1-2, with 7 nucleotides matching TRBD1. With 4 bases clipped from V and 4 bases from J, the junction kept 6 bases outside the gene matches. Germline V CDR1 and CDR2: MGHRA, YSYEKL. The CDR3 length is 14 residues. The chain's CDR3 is CASSPVGTAYGYTF. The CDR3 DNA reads TGCGCCAGCAGCCCAGTGGGGACAGCCTATGGCTACACCTTC.

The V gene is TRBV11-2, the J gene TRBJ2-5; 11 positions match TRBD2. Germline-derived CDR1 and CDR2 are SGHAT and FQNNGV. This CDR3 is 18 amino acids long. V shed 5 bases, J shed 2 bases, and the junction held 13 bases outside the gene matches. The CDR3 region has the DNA TGTGCCAGCAGCCCCGGTCGACTAGCGGGGAGTAAACAAGAGACCCAGTACTTC. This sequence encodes CASSPGRLAGSKQETQYF.

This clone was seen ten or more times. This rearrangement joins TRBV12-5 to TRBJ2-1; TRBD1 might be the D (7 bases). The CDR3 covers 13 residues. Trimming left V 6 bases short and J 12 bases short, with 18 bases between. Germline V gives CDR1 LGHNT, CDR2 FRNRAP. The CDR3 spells CASGQSYRGGQFF. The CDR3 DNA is TGTGCTAGTGGACAATCCTACAGGGGAGGGCAGTTCTTC.